A selection of T cell receptor beta chains follows, all from one sample in a study of blood T cell repertoires in COVID-19. The method was immunoSEQ multiplex PCR; TCRdb's version includes in-frame clones alone and lacks a portion of them. The top ten clones hold around 4.1% of a sample with approximately 70,000 clones, roughly 80% of them seen once. The sample taken for sequencing was peripheral blood. The receptors shown here come from a woman in her sixties with acute or convalescent COVID-19. Both conserved end residues are trimmed from each CDR3. The D gene is left open where the match is weak.

TRBV7-2	TRBD1	TRBJ2-4	ASSLRQGDIQY
TRBV6-4	TRBD1	TRBJ1-3	ASIGTGAGNTIY
TRBV10-3	.	TRBJ2-4	AISPGEVAKNIQY
TRBV7-7	TRBD2	TRBJ2-7	ASSLGGGCHEQY
TRBV6-5	.	TRBJ1-5	ASSSQGSQPQH
TRBV29-1	.	TRBJ1-1	SGSSFQNTEAF
TRBV27	.	TRBJ1-1	ASSAMGQMNTEAF
TRBV6-1	.	TRBJ1-6	ASSEGLNSPLH
TRBV5-6	.	TRBJ2-7	ASSPGGYEQY
TRBV10-3	.	TRBJ1-1	AISDHGSNTEAF